The rows below give T cell receptor beta chains drawn from one sample of a study of shared clonotypes between healthy human individuals. Assay used: immunoSEQ multiplex PCR; TCRdb lists only in-frame clones, some missing. The table records 450,000 to 600,000 clones, 60% to 85% of them present only once. Sequencing was performed on PBMCs. The source of these receptors is a woman between 40 and 55 years old in good health. Some clones in this sample may be carry-over from other donors' samples. Each CDR3 is given with its conserved first and last residue. The D gene is left open where the match is weak. Where a row states a size, it is once, few, many or the class of an expanded clone; other rows omit it.

TRBV4-1	.	TRBJ2-2	14	.	TGCGCCAGCAGCCAAGATCTGGTGCCCGGGGAGCTGTTTTTT	CASSQDLVPGELFF
TRBV29-1	.	TRBJ2-7	12	.	TGCAGCGTTGCGGGACGAAGCTACGAGCAGTACTTC	CSVAGRSYEQYF
TRBV28	.	TRBJ1-2	14	.	TGTGCCAGCAGTTCAGCGGGTCTTGGCTATGGCTACACCTTC	CASSSAGLGYGYTF
TRBV28	.	TRBJ1-5	14	.	TGTGCCAGCAGGAATCCCTCGATAGGTCAGCCCCAGCATTTT	CASRNPSIGQPQHF
TRBV6-1	TRBD1	TRBJ2-7	13	.	TGTGCCATTACAGGGGGCCCCCTCTACGAGCAGTACTTC	CAITGGPLYEQYF
TRBV5-4	TRBD2	TRBJ2-7	15	.	TGTGCCAGCAGCCACGGGACTAGCGGGAGCTACGAGCAGTACTTC	CASSHGTSGSYEQYF
TRBV27	TRBD2	TRBJ2-5	17	.	TGTGCCAGCAGACCGGGACTAGCGGGGACCCTTGTAGAGACCCAGTACTTC	CASRPGLAGTLVETQYF
TRBV7-9	.	TRBJ2-1	13	.	TGTGCCAGCAGCTTGTCCATAGTGGGTGAGCAGTTCTTC	CASSLSIVGEQFF
TRBV7-6	.	TRBJ2-7	15	.	TGTGCCAGCAGCCCACTCCCGGGAGTTCGCTACGAGCAGTACTTC	CASSPLPGVRYEQYF
TRBV29-1	.	TRBJ2-1	12	once	TGCAGCGTGCTTGCGTGGGGGGATTCGAGGTTCTTC	CSVLAWGDSRFF
TRBV4-3	.	TRBJ1-5	15	.	TGCGCCAGCAGCCAAGGGACAAATAGCAATCAGCCCCAGCATTTT	CASSQGTNSNQPQHF
TRBV7-3	.	TRBJ1-3	13	.	TGTGCCAGCAGCCAGACAAGTGGAAACACCATATATTTT	CASSQTSGNTIYF
TRBV5-1	.	TRBJ2-7	15	once	TGCGCCAGCAGCTTGCAAGGAACCGGCTCCTACGAGCAGTACTTC	CASSLQGTGSYEQYF
TRBV7-9	.	TRBJ2-2	12	.	TGTGCCAGCAGCTTAGCTACCGGGGAGCTGTTTTTT	CASSLATGELFF